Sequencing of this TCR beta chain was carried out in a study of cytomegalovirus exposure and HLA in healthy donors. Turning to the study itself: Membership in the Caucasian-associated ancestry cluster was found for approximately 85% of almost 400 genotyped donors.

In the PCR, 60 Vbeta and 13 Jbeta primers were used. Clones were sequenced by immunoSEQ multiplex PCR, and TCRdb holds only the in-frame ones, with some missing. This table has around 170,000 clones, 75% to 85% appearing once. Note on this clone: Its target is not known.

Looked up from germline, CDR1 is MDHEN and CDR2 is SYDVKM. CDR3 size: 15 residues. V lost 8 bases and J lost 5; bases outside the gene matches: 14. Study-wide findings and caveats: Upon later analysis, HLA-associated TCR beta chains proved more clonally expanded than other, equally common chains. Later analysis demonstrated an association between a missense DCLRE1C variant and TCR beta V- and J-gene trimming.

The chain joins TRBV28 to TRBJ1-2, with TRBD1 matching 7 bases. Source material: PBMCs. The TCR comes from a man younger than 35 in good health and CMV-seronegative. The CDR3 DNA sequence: TGTGCCAGCGTCGACAGGGTCTGGATTAATTATGGCTACACCTTC. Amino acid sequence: CASVDRVWINYGYTF.